The T cell receptor beta chain under discussion was sequenced for a study of blood T cell repertoires in COVID-19. Sequenced by immunoSEQ multiplex PCR; TCRdb stores in-frame clones only, minus some. The sample lists roughly 180,000 clones, approximately 80% seen once, with about an eighth in the top ten. The CDR3 is made up of 13 amino acids. CDR1 is SQVTM, CDR2 ANQGSEA, per germline. On this clone itself: At one end the junction does not follow the germline gene, possibly because of a read error.

V gene TRBV29-1 combines with J gene TRBJ1-2; no definite D call. The material sequenced was PBMCs or T cells enriched from blood (not recorded which). The source is a woman aged 60 to 75 who had recovered from COVID-19. The CDR3 loop is CSIEPYLNYGYTF. The CDR3 nucleotides are TGCAGCATTGAACCATACTTAAACTATGGCTACACCTTC. Using reference TRBV29-1 and TRBJ1-2 for the parts outside the CDR3, the full variable domain is SAVISQKPSRDICQRGTSLTIQCQVDSQVTMMFWYRQQPGQSLTLIATANQGSEATYESGFVIDKFPISRPNLTFSTLTVSNMSPEDSSIYLCSIEPYLNYGYTFGSGTRLTVV.